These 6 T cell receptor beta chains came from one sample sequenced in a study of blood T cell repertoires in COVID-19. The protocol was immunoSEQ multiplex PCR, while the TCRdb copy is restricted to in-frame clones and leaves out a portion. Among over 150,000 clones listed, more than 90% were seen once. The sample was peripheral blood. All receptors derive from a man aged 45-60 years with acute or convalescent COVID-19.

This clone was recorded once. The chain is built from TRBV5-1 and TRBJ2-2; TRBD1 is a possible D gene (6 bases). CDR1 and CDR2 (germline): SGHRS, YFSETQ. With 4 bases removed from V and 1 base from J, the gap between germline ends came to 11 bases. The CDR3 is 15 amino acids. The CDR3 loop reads CASSLRGENTGELFF. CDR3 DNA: TGCGCCAGCAGCCTCAGGGGCGAGAACACCGGGGAGCTGTTTTTT.

The CDR3 protein is CASSVQGRFSNQPQHF. In DNA, the CDR3 is TGTGCCAGCAGTGTCCAGGGGAGATTTAGCAATCAGCCCCAGCATTTT. The V and J genes are TRBV6-1 and TRBJ1-5; D possibly corresponds to TRBD1 (6 bases). The V gene's germline CDR1 is MNHNS and CDR2 SASEGT. The CDR3 length is 16 residues. V was trimmed by 4 bases and J by 0 bases, leaving 13 bases between them.

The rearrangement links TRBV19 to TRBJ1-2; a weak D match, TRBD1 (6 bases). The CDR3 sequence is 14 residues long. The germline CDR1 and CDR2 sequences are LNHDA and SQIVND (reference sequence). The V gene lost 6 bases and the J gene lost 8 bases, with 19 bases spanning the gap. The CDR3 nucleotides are TGTGCCAGTAGACTTGACAGGTCGGGCAGCGGCTACACCTTC. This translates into CASRLDRSGSGYTF.

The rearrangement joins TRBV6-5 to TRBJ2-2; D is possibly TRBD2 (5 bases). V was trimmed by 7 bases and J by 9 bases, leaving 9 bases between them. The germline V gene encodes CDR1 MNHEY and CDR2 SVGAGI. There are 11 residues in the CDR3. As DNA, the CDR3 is TGTGCCAGCAAGAGGGAGCGGGAGCTGTTTTTT. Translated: CASKRERELFF.

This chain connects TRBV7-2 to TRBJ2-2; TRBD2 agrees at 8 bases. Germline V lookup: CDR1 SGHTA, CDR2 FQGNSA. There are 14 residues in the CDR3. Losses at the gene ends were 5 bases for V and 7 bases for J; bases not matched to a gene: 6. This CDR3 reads CASSRTSRNGELFF. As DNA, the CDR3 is TGTGCCAGCAGCAGGACTAGCCGGAACGGGGAGCTGTTTTTT.

The CDR3 spells CASSLTSGGLGETQYF. The CDR3 coding sequence is TGTGCCAGCAGCTTAACTAGCGGGGGTTTAGGCGAGACCCAGTACTTC. J is TRBJ2-5 and V is TRBV11-2, with 11 nucleotides matching TRBD2. CDR3 length equals 16 residues. V lost 2 bases, J lost 5 bases, and 7 bases stayed unmatched. Germline lookup yields CDR1 SGHAT and CDR2 FQNNGV.